The 29 T cell receptor beta chains reported below all come from one sample, sequenced in a study of T-cell memory formation after mild COVID-19. MiXCR was run by TCRdb on the 5' RACE reads, yielding one entry per CDR3 protein. Among fewer than 300,000 distinct CDR3 sequences listed, approximately 18% were seen once. The sequencing input was PBMCs or a T cell subset sorted from them (not recorded which). All receptors derive from a man between 18 and 35 years old who had mild COVID-19 (a few samples of this study predate the infection). Cell type and time point are not known.

This clonotype was observed a handful of times. The gene calls are TRBV11-3 and TRBJ2-2; 8 bases fit TRBD1. This CDR3 spans 15 amino acids. The J segment lost 6 bases and the V segment lost 5 bases, leaving 8 bases of the junction unmatched. The germline CDR1 and CDR2 sequences are SGHNT and YENEEA. For the CDR3, the DNA is TGTGCCAGCAGCCGAGGACAGGGTCGATCCGGGGAGCTGTTTTTT. It translates to CASSRGQGRSGELFF.

The gene calls are TRBV9 and TRBJ1-5; no firm D call. This CDR3 has 14 amino acids. The germline CDR1 and CDR2 sequences are SGDLS and YYNGEE. Trimming removed 0 bases at V and 4 bases at J, with 8 bases between. CDR3 loop: CASSVEGTNQPQHF. The CDR3 nucleotides read TGTGCCAGCAGCGTAGAAGGTACAAATCAGCCCCAGCATTTT.

This clonotype was observed a few times. The rearrangement links TRBV9 to TRBJ1-4, with a weak D call TRBD1 (5 bases). Trimming took off 0 bases at V and 5 bases at J, with 5 bases between the two ends. CDR1 SGDLS and CDR2 YYNGEE come from the germline V gene. The CDR3 totals 13 residues. CDR3 DNA sequence: TGTGCCAGCAGCGTAGGGGACAATGAAAAACTGTTTTTT. It translates to CASSVGDNEKLFF.

In this sample, this clonotype turned up many times. The V and J genes are TRBV5-1 and TRBJ2-2; 8 positions agree with TRBD1. Per germline, CDR1 SGHRS and CDR2 YFSETQ. Germline trimming cut 3 bases from V and 9 bases from J; bases unmatched to any gene: 1. The CDR3 has 12 residues. The CDR3 reads CASSSGGRELFF. As DNA, the CDR3 is TGCGCCAGCAGCTCAGGGGGCAGGGAGCTGTTTTTT.

This clonotype was detected many times. This chain uses TRBV11-1 with TRBJ2-2; 9 bases align to TRBD2. J was trimmed by 7 bases and V by 0 bases; bases with no gene match: 9. Germline V gives CDR1 SGHAT, CDR2 FQDESV (reference sequence). CDR3 length: 17 amino acids. The CDR3 bases are TGTGCCAGCAGCTTAGCTAGCGGGGGAGCTTATTTCGGGGAGCTGTTTTTT. Residues: CASSLASGGAYFGELFF. Looking up the rest from reference TRBV11-1 and TRBJ2-2 gives the full variable domain: EAEVAQSPRYKITEKSQAVAFWCDPISGHATLYWYRQILGQGPELLVQFQDESVVDDSQLPKDRFSAERLKGVDSTLKIQPAELGDSAMYLCASSLASGGAYFGELFFGEGSRLTVL.

This clonotype was counted a few times. The chain combines TRBV6-5 with TRBJ1-1; possibly TRBD1 for D (5 bases). The germline V and J ends were trimmed by 6 bases and 0 bases, with 8 bases remaining between them. Germline CDR1 and CDR2: MNHEY and SVGAGI. The CDR3 has 13 amino acids. The CDR3 sequence is CASRETVNTEAFF. Here the CDR3 DNA reads TGTGCCAGCAGAGAGACAGTGAACACTGAAGCTTTCTTT.

This clonotype was counted only a few times. V and J are TRBV7-3 and TRBJ2-7, with 7 bases matching TRBD1. Germline CDR1 is SGHTA and CDR2 is FQGTGA. The CDR3 consists of 15 residues. With 0 bases clipped from V and 3 bases from J, the junction kept 5 bases outside the gene matches. Here the CDR3 reads CASSLTEDRNYEQYV. As DNA, the CDR3 is TGTGCCAGCAGCTTAACGGAGGACAGGAACTACGAGCAGTACGTC.

The sample holds many counts of this clonotype. V and J are TRBV4-1 and TRBJ2-6; TRBD2 aligns across 8 bases. Germline V gene data show CDR1 as MGHRA and CDR2 as YSYEKL. V lost 4 bases and J lost 0; bases outside the gene matches: 5. The CDR3 totals 17 residues. The CDR3, as DNA: TGCGCCAGCAGCCCCCGCGGGAGGTCCTCTGGGGCCAACGTCCTGACTTTC. Translation gives CASSPRGRSSGANVLTF.

This clonotype was recorded many times. Here the CDR3 reads CASSVRQGSHEQYF. In nucleotides, the CDR3 is TGTGCCAGCAGCGTCCGACAGGGGAGTCACGAGCAGTACTTC. The rearrangement uses TRBV7-9 and TRBJ2-7, with TRBD1 matching 8 bases. With V trimmed by 5 bases and J by 5 bases, 8 bases remained unmatched. Germline V CDR1 and CDR2: SEHNR, FQNEAQ (reference sequence). This CDR3 is built from 14 residues.

This chain links TRBV5-6 with TRBJ2-6, with TRBD1 matching over 9 bases. V lost 2 bases, J lost 0 bases, and 9 bases stayed unmatched. The CDR3 is made up of 19 amino acids. Looked up from germline, CDR1 is SGHDT and CDR2 is YYEEEE. CDR3 loop: CASSFRIGTGPSGANVLTF. The CDR3 DNA reads TGTGCCAGCAGCTTCAGGATCGGGACAGGGCCCTCTGGGGCCAACGTCCTGACTTTC.

The V gene is TRBV24-1, the J gene TRBJ2-2; a possible D gene is TRBD2 (5 bases). Germline V gives CDR1 KGHDR, CDR2 SFDVKD. The CDR3 spans 13 residues. The V end lost 5 bases, the J end lost 6 bases, and 9 bases lay between the germline ends. In DNA form, the CDR3 reads TGTGCCACCAGTGTTCGGGGTTCCGGGGAGCTGTTTTTT. This encodes CATSVRGSGELFF.

This chain connects TRBV20-1 to TRBJ2-6; the D call may be TRBD1 or TRBD2 (5 bases each). CDR3 length equals 11 residues. Germline CDR1 and CDR2: DFQATT and SNEGSKA (reference sequence). Trimming pared 6 bases from V and 8 bases from J, leaving 8 bases between. CDR3 residues: CSAPGPNVLTF. The CDR3 nucleotides read TGCAGTGCCCCGGGACCCAACGTCCTGACTTTC.

V is TRBV28 and J is TRBJ2-7, with a tentative D call TRBD1 (5 bases). In germline, CDR1 is MDHEN, CDR2 SYDVKM. V lost 2 bases to trimming and J lost 2 bases, with 10 bases between them. The CDR3 has 14 amino acids. The CDR3 DNA follows: TGTGCCAGCAGTTTAGCAGGGAAGACCTACGAGCAGTACGTC. It translates to CASSLAGKTYEQYV.

The chain combines TRBV25-1 with TRBJ1-1; D remains unclear. V lost 6 bases to trimming and J lost 4 bases, with 12 bases between them. Germline CDR1 is MGHDK and CDR2 is SYGVNS. The CDR3 has 13 amino acids. CDR3 sequence: CASREGLGTEAFF. CDR3 DNA: TGTGCCAGCAGGGAGGGCCTTGGCACTGAAGCTTTCTTT.

The rearrangement joins TRBV28 to TRBJ1-1, with D possibly being TRBD1 (6 bases). The CDR3 spans 13 residues. V was pared by 4 bases and J by 11 bases, with 17 bases between. From germline, CDR1 is MDHEN and CDR2 SYDVKM. As DNA, the CDR3 is TGTGCCAGCAGTTCCGCCGATACAGGGACGGCTTTCTTT. It is translated as CASSSADTGTAFF.

In this sample, this clonotype turned up a few times. The rearrangement links TRBV2 to TRBJ2-1; tentatively, D is TRBD1 (5 bases). The CDR3 is 11 amino acids. Germline CDR1 reads SNHLY; CDR2 reads FYNNEI. With 8 bases removed from V and 6 bases from J, the gap between germline ends came to 8 bases. CDR3 region: CASHRFNEQFF. CDR3 DNA sequence: TGTGCCAGCCACAGGTTCAATGAGCAGTTCTTC.

V and J are TRBV2 and TRBJ2-1; D possibly corresponds to TRBD2 (7 bases). CDR1 and CDR2 (germline): SNHLY, FYNNEI. The CDR3 spans 16 residues. The V and J ends lost 4 bases and 6 bases respectively, with 19 bases between them. The DNA for the CDR3 is TGTGCCAGCAGTGCGAATTTCAGGGGAGGGCCCAATGAGCAGTTCTTC. Translating it yields CASSANFRGGPNEQFF.

The genes are TRBV7-3 and TRBJ2-3; 8 nucleotides agree with TRBD1. Germline V CDR1 and CDR2: SGHTA, FQGTGA. The CDR3 consists of 15 residues. Germline trimming cut 2 bases from V and 2 bases from J; bases unmatched to any gene: 3. The CDR3 spells CASSLGGQDTDTQYF. The CDR3 coding sequence is TGTGCCAGCAGCTTAGGGGGACAGGACACAGATACGCAGTATTTT.

The V gene is TRBV6-5, the J gene TRBJ2-6; tentatively, D is TRBD1 (6 bases). This CDR3 is built from 17 residues. The V end was cut by 4 bases, the J end by 0 bases, with 13 bases between. The V gene's germline CDR1 is MNHEY and CDR2 SVGAGI. This chain's CDR3 is CASSFLQGSSGANVLTF. CDR3 nucleotide sequence: TGTGCCAGCAGTTTCTTACAGGGTTCCTCTGGGGCCAACGTCCTGACTTTC.

This clonotype turned up a few times. The chain carries TRBV6-5 and TRBJ2-2, with D possibly matching TRBD2 (6 bases). The germline V gene encodes CDR1 MNHEY and CDR2 SVGAGI. This CDR3 has 15 residues. V was pared by 2 bases and J by 3 bases, with 10 bases between. The CDR3 spells CASSYGPGDTGELFF. In DNA form, the CDR3 reads TGTGCCAGCAGTTACGGTCCGGGGGACACCGGGGAGCTGTTTTTT.

The chain employs TRBV27 and TRBJ2-7; D is unclear. Germline assignment: CDR1 MNHEY and CDR2 SMNVEV (reference sequence). Trimming cost V 3 bases and J 5 bases, with 11 bases left between them. The length of the CDR3 is 13 residues. The CDR3 spells CASSLSWGNEQYF. The CDR3 bases are TGTGCCAGCAGTTTGAGTTGGGGAAACGAGCAGTACTTC.

The CDR3 here is CASSQGTSGVQGTQYF. CDR3 in DNA: TGTGCCAGCAGCCAAGGGACTAGCGGGGTACAGGGTACGCAGTATTTT. The V call is TRBV3-1, the J call TRBJ2-3; TRBD2 agrees at 12 bases. The ends lost 1 base at V and 8 bases at J; junction bases unmatched: 7. From germline, CDR1 is LGHDT and CDR2 YNNKEL (reference sequence). CDR3 length: 16 amino acids.

This chain uses TRBV12-5 with TRBJ2-1; the match to TRBD2 covers 10 bases. Looked up from germline, CDR1 is LGHNT and CDR2 is FRNRAP. V gave up 3 bases and J gave up 5 bases; unmatched junction bases: 7. This CDR3 comprises 16 residues. Here the CDR3 DNA reads TGTGCTAGTGGTTTCATGACTAGCGGGCGACACAATGAGCAGTTCTTC. This gives the protein CASGFMTSGRHNEQFF.

In this sample, this clonotype turned up a few times. This chain links TRBV7-2 with TRBJ1-5; no definite D call. Germline V gene data show CDR1 as SGHTA and CDR2 as FQGNSA. V was cut by 3 bases and J by 6 bases, with 9 bases left in between. The CDR3 length is 13 residues. The CDR3 protein is CASSFREGQPQHF. The CDR3 coding sequence is TGTGCCAGCAGCTTTAGGGAGGGTCAGCCCCAGCATTTT.

This rearrangement joins TRBV7-6 to TRBJ1-2; unclear D gene. Germline assignment: CDR1 SGHVS and CDR2 FNYEAQ. CDR3 length: 16 residues. V dropped 1 base and J dropped 7 bases, with 19 bases sitting between them. The CDR3 spells CASSLVLAPSAGGYTF. In DNA form, the CDR3 reads TGTGCCAGCAGCTTAGTCCTTGCCCCCTCCGCAGGTGGCTACACCTTC.

J is TRBJ2-5 and V is TRBV24-1, with D unresolved. The V gene's germline CDR1 is KGHDR and CDR2 SFDVKD. Trimming removed 4 bases at V and 4 bases at J, with 12 bases between. CDR3 size: 14 residues. The CDR3 loop is CATSEGSRRETQYF. Written as DNA, the CDR3 is TGTGCCACCAGTGAAGGTAGCCGGCGAGAGACCCAGTACTTC.

This clonotype has just a few counts. V is TRBV30 and J is TRBJ2-4, with D unclear. V dropped 2 bases and J dropped 0 bases, with 8 bases sitting between them. The CDR3 contains 14 residues. Germline V lookup: CDR1 GTSNPN, CDR2 SVGIG (reference sequence). CDR3 residues: CAWSSRGAKNIQYF. The CDR3 bases are TGTGCCTGGAGTAGCAGAGGAGCCAAAAACATTCAGTACTTC.

As DNA, the CDR3 is TGCAGCGTTCTTGGCGGGGGCGGGGGTTCTAGCGTAGGCTCCTACAATGAGCAGTTCTTC. Its translation is CSVLGGGGGSSVGSYNEQFF. The chain is built from TRBV29-1 and TRBJ2-1; D is perhaps TRBD2 (7 bases). The CDR3 sequence is 20 residues long. In germline, CDR1 is SQVTM, CDR2 ANQGSEA. V was shortened by 5 bases and J by 0 bases, with 29 bases between the two germline ends.

This clonotype has a handful of counts. The chain uses TRBV19 and TRBJ2-1; no clear D gene. CDR1 is LNHDA, CDR2 SQIVND, per germline (reference sequence). The CDR3 is 13 residues long. The V end lost 1 base, the J end lost 14 bases, and 15 bases lay between the germline ends. The CDR3 bases are TGTGCCAGTAGTATAGTGTTCCGGACGGATAAGTTCTTC. Its protein product is CASSIVFRTDKFF.